Each of the 32 T cell receptor beta chains below was sequenced from the same sample in a study of HIV-infected children after antiretroviral therapy interruption. The treatment denotes: PENTA 11 planned treatment interruption arm or continuous ART arm. Unique molecular identifiers were included in an RNA-based 3' RACE TCR library. TCRdb reprocessed the 3' RACE reads with MiXCR, giving one entry per CDR3 protein. The table lists more than 40,000 distinct CDR3 sequences, around 4.1% of them singletons. The sample consisted of CD45RA+ CD4+ T cells from PBMCs, pooled from several time points, taken from a donor given antiretroviral therapy, either interrupted or continuous. As for subset: naive CD4+ CD45RA+ CD45RO- T cells. Receptors were obtained from a pool of human donors with HIV.

This chain joins TRBV5-8 and TRBJ2-4; D remains ambiguous. This CDR3 is built from 11 residues. The V gene's germline CDR1 is SGHTS and CDR2 YDEGEE. Trimming pared 6 bases from V and 5 bases from J, leaving 6 bases between. The CDR3, as DNA: TGTGCCAGCAACCAGGAAAACATTCAGTACTTC. It translates to CASNQENIQYF.

The table lists this clonotype with many counts. This rearrangement joins TRBV18 to TRBJ1-1, with 11 bases aligning to TRBD1. The germline V gene has CDR1 KGHSH and CDR2 LQKENI. V dropped 4 bases and J dropped 5; count of bases not matched to a gene: 3. This CDR3 comprises 14 residues. CDR3 in DNA: TGTGCCAGCTCACAGGACAGGGGGCGGACTGAAGCTTTCTTT. Encoded protein: CASSQDRGRTEAFF.

This clonotype was observed at least ten times. The rearrangement links TRBV2 to TRBJ2-7; no reliable D call. The CDR3 is made up of 11 amino acids. The V end was cut by 5 bases, the J end by 12 bases, with 14 bases between. Germline CDR1 SNHLY, CDR2 FYNNEI. The CDR3 DNA follows: TGTGCCAGCAGTTCCGGGCCCCCTCGGTACTTC. Its protein is CASSSGPPRYF.

This clonotype was found many times. The rearrangement links TRBV3-1 to TRBJ1-1; D is perhaps TRBD1 (6 bases). The CDR3 runs to 15 residues. Germline CDR1 LGHDT, CDR2 YNNKEL (reference sequence). The V end was cut by 2 bases, the J end by 6 bases, with 16 bases between. This chain's CDR3 is CASSQRAGGPAEAFF. The CDR3 DNA is TGTGCCAGCAGCCAAAGGGCCGGGGGGCCCGCTGAAGCTTTCTTT.

This clonotype has at least ten counts. In nucleotides, the CDR3 is TGTGCCAGCAGTTCCGGACTAGCCGGGGAGCTGTTTTTT. It encodes CASSSGLAGELFF. The chain combines TRBV6-6 with TRBJ2-2; 7 bases align to TRBD2. V lost 4 bases and J lost 6; bases outside the gene matches: 2. Germline-derived CDR1 and CDR2 are MNHNY and SVGAGI (reference sequence). The CDR3 extends over 13 amino acids.

The chain is built from TRBV10-1 and TRBJ2-2; a weak D match, TRBD2 (5 bases). The CDR3 spans 13 residues. In germline, CDR1 is WNHNN, CDR2 SYGVQD (reference sequence). The ends were cut back, 6 bases at V and 6 bases at J, with 11 bases in the middle. CDR3 amino acids: CASRGERPGELFF. CDR3 bases: TGCGCCAGCAGGGGAGAGAGACCCGGGGAGCTGTTTTTT.

This clonotype was found many times. V usage is TRBV4-1 and J usage is TRBJ1-2; TRBD1 is a possible D gene (5 bases). V was shortened by 1 base and J by 5 bases, with 11 bases between the two germline ends. Germline lookup yields CDR1 MGHRA and CDR2 YSYEKL. The CDR3 totals 14 residues. This CDR3 is CASSQVRRGYGYTF. As DNA, the CDR3 is TGCGCCAGCAGCCAAGTCCGACGGGGGTATGGCTACACCTTC.

This clonotype showed up many times. J is TRBJ1-2 and V is TRBV24-1; D is unresolved. Per the germline V gene, CDR1 is KGHDR and CDR2 is SFDVKD. This CDR3 is 13 amino acids long. Deletions cut 4 bases from V and 4 bases from J, with 9 bases between. CDR3 amino acids: CATSEGRAYGYTF. The CDR3 DNA is TGTGCCACCAGTGAGGGCCGGGCCTATGGCTACACCTTC.

The J gene is TRBJ2-2, the V gene TRBV20-1, with 11 positions matching TRBD1. The V and J ends lost 3 bases and 4 bases, in that order; junction bases with no gene match: 4. Germline V gene sequence: CDR1 DFQATT, CDR2 SNEGSKA (reference sequence). The CDR3 is 15 amino acids. The DNA of the CDR3 is TGCAGTGCTAGGTGGACAGGGGGCGGCACCGGGGAGCTGTTTTTT. As protein: CSARWTGGGTGELFF.

This clonotype was recorded at least ten times. The chain has TRBV7-2 and TRBJ2-5; weak D call: TRBD2 (5 bases). This CDR3 spans 14 amino acids. Trimming removed 5 bases from V and 5 bases from J, with 15 bases in between. Per germline, CDR1 SGHTA and CDR2 FQGNSA. DNA of the CDR3: TGTGCCAGCAGCCCCTTTGGTCCGGGGGAGACCCAGTACTTC. It encodes CASSPFGPGETQYF.

There are many counts of this clonotype. V usage is TRBV4-2 and J usage is TRBJ2-7; unclear D gene. This CDR3 comprises 14 residues. V lost 0 bases and J lost 2, with 8 bases in between. Germline V gene data show CDR1 as LGHNA and CDR2 as YNFKEQ. The CDR3, as DNA: TGTGCCAGCAGCCAAGATTCCCGGACCTACGAGCAGTACTTC. This encodes CASSQDSRTYEQYF.

This clonotype was seen at least ten times. This sequence joins TRBV7-2 and TRBJ2-3, with D possibly TRBD1 on 5 matching bases. Trimming took off 5 bases at V and 4 bases at J, with 13 bases between the two ends. Germline loops: CDR1 SGHTA, CDR2 FQGNSA. CDR3 length equals 14 residues. Here the CDR3 DNA reads TGTGCCAGCAGCCTCTTAAGGGGCCCAGATACGCAGTATTTT. Its translation: CASSLLRGPDTQYF.

This clonotype showed up many times. The CDR3: CASSPDRTALRYYTF. As DNA, the CDR3 is TGTGCCAGCAGCCCGGACAGGACGGCTTTACGGTACTACACCTTC. The chain uses TRBV7-8 and TRBJ1-2; 7 bases agree with TRBD1. This CDR3 comprises 15 residues. Looked up from germline, CDR1 is SGHVS and CDR2 is FQNEAQ. Trimming at V came to 5 bases and at J to 10 bases, leaving 16 bases not matched to a gene.

In regard to this clonotype: One base away lies a much larger clone, so this may be a sequencing read error. The chain is built from TRBV12-3 or TRBV12-4 and TRBJ1-5; D is unclear. The CDR3 has 12 residues. The V end lost 2 bases, the J end lost 12 bases, and 11 bases lay between the germline ends. The CDR3 protein is CASSLLEALQHF. CDR3 nucleotide sequence: TGTGCCAGCAGTTTATTGGAGGCACTCCAGCATTTT.

The V gene is TRBV2, the J gene TRBJ2-3, with D perhaps matching TRBD2 (6 bases). V lost 6 bases and J 2 bases, leaving 15 bases between the germline ends. Germline-derived CDR1 and CDR2 are SNHLY and FYNNEI. The CDR3 extends over 15 amino acids. CDR3 in DNA: TGTGCCAGCAGCCCCATGGGACTCCACACAGATACGCAGTATTTT. Residues: CASSPMGLHTDTQYF.

This clonotype turned up a few times. The chain recombines TRBV15 with TRBJ1-5; D is unresolved. This CDR3 spans 12 amino acids. The germline gives CDR1 LNHNV, CDR2 YYDKDF (reference sequence). V lost 8 bases and J 3 bases, leaving 8 bases between the germline ends. The CDR3 bases are TGTGCCACCGGACTCTTCAATCAGCCCCAGCATTTT. Its protein is CATGLFNQPQHF.

The genes are TRBV12-1 and TRBJ1-1. TRBV12-1 corresponds to a pseudogene. The length of the CDR3 is 12 residues. CDR3 sequence: CASSFANTEAFF. CDR3 sequence (DNA): TGTGCCAGCAGTTTTGCGAACACTGAAGCTTTCTTT.

Many counts were recorded for this clonotype. The V and J genes are TRBV5-1 and TRBJ1-1; D remains unclear. The CDR3 length is 15 residues. V was shortened by 5 bases and J by 1 base, with 15 bases between the two germline ends. Germline CDR1 reads SGHRS; CDR2 reads YFSETQ. The CDR3 bases are TGCGCCAGCAGATATGATGGACGGACGAACACTGAAGCTTTCTTT. Its protein product is CASRYDGRTNTEAFF.

This clonotype appeared a few times. V gene TRBV20-1 combines with J gene TRBJ1-2; the match to TRBD1 covers 7 bases. With 6 bases clipped from V and 4 bases from J, the junction kept 5 bases outside the gene matches. CDR1 DFQATT and CDR2 SNEGSKA come from the germline V gene (reference sequence). This CDR3 comprises 12 residues. Written as DNA, the CDR3 is TGCAGTGCCACACAGGGGCTCTATGGCTACACCTTC. The encoded protein is CSATQGLYGYTF.

This clonotype occurred a few times. V and J are TRBV29-1 and TRBJ2-1, with 10 bases fitting TRBD2. The germline V gene encodes CDR1 SQVTM and CDR2 ANQGSEA. The CDR3 has 13 amino acids. With 6 bases clipped from V and 10 bases from J, the junction kept 9 bases outside the gene matches. The CDR3 nucleotides read TGCAGCGTCGCTAGCGGGGGTCGGATGGAGCAGTTCTTC. This encodes CSVASGGRMEQFF.

This clonotype was detected many times. An end of the junction does not agree with germline; a read error may underlie this. The rearrangement uses TRBV23-1 and TRBJ1-1; D gene uncertain. TRBV23-1 qualifies as an ORF whose function is uncertain. There are 12 residues in the CDR3. The DNA of the CDR3 is TGTGCCAGCAGTCTGTTCTCCACAAAAGTCTTCTTT. Translated: CASSLFSTKVFF.

Ten or more counts support this clonotype. The chain combines TRBV19 with TRBJ2-7; 8 bases are shared with TRBD1. Looked up from germline, CDR1 is LNHDA and CDR2 is SQIVND (reference sequence). J was trimmed by 5 bases and V by 6 bases; bases with no gene match: 6. The CDR3 spans 13 residues. This CDR3 reads CASRHQDRDEQYF. CDR3 coding DNA: TGTGCCAGTAGACACCAGGACAGGGACGAGCAGTACTTC.

This clonotype was seen ten or more times. This chain links TRBV11-3 with TRBJ2-7; a possible D gene is TRBD2 (5 bases). CDR3 length equals 14 residues. V was cut by 2 bases and J by 7 bases, with 15 bases left in between. Germline loops: CDR1 SGHNT, CDR2 YENEEA. This CDR3 reads CASSLSLTSHEQYF. The CDR3 DNA reads as TGTGCCAGCAGCTTATCCCTAACTAGTCATGAGCAGTACTTC.

This clonotype was detected ten times or more. V and J are TRBV20-1 and TRBJ1-5; D uncertain. The V and J ends lost 3 bases and 5 bases respectively, with 8 bases between them. Germline V gene data show CDR1 as DFQATT and CDR2 as SNEGSKA (reference sequence). This CDR3 has 12 residues. The CDR3 DNA reads as TGCAGTGCTAGTCGGCAGGATCAGCCCCAGCATTTT. This sequence encodes CSASRQDQPQHF.

This clonotype was found many times. The chain is built from TRBV12-3 or TRBV12-4 and TRBJ1-3; no reliable D call. The CDR3 extends over 12 amino acids. The V end lost 4 bases, the J end lost 7 bases, and 8 bases lay between the germline ends. This chain's CDR3 is CASSSLANTIYF. The CDR3 DNA follows: TGTGCCAGCAGTTCCCTGGCGAACACCATATATTTT.

This clonotype was picked up many times. At one of its ends the junction is not consistent with the germline gene, which may arise from a read error. The V call is TRBV19, the J call TRBJ2-2; tentative D call: TRBD2 (6 bases). The CDR3 is 16 residues long. Germline values: CDR1 LNHDA, CDR2 SQIVND (reference sequence). CDR3 DNA sequence: TGTGCCAGCAGTAGTCCGGGACTCCCAAACACCGGGCAGCTCTACTTT. It translates to CASSSPGLPNTGQLYF.

This clonotype came up many times. This chain connects TRBV4-1 to TRBJ1-2; D possibly corresponds to TRBD1 (5 bases). CDR3 size: 17 residues. Germline V gene lookup returns CDR1 MGHRA and CDR2 YSYEKL. The V end lost 1 base, the J end lost 4 bases, and 19 bases lay between the germline ends. This chain's CDR3 is CASSQGPGHQSSYGYTF. CDR3 in DNA: TGCGCCAGCAGCCAAGGGCCAGGGCACCAATCGTCCTATGGCTACACCTTC.

Note on this clonotype: This may be a read error, as it is one base from a much larger clone. The rearrangement links TRBV12-3 or TRBV12-4 to TRBJ1-2; D ambiguous. Trimming took off 6 bases at V and 8 bases at J, with 13 bases between the two ends. This CDR3 contains 12 residues. This CDR3 reads CASRENGEGYTF. The CDR3 coding sequence is TGTGCCAGCAGAGAGAATGGGGAGGGCTACACCTTC.

This clonotype has just a few counts. The chain combines TRBV3-1 with TRBJ2-7; unclear D gene. Trimming stripped 1 base from V and 3 bases from J, with 7 bases between. The CDR3 consists of 13 residues. The germline CDR1 and CDR2 sequences are LGHDT and YNNKEL (reference sequence). In DNA form, the CDR3 reads TGTGCCAGCAGCCAAGGGGTTATCTACGAGCAGTACTTC. Its protein product is CASSQGVIYEQYF.

This clonotype was recorded at least ten times. V and J are TRBV7-2 and TRBJ2-7, with 9 bases that match TRBD2. V gave up 5 bases and J gave up 4 bases; unmatched junction bases: 6. The CDR3 extends over 14 amino acids. Germline V gives CDR1 SGHTA, CDR2 FQGNSA. The CDR3 here is CASSLLSGGYEQYF. CDR3 DNA: TGTGCCAGCAGCCTGCTTAGCGGGGGTTACGAGCAGTACTTC.

This clonotype was observed at least ten times. The rearrangement links TRBV11-2 to TRBJ1-4; tentative D call: TRBD1 (5 bases). This CDR3 is built from 12 residues. From germline, CDR1 is SGHAT and CDR2 FQNNGV. Trimming removed 5 bases from V and 13 bases from J, with 14 bases in between. The CDR3 DNA reads TGTGCCAGCAGCATCACCCTAGACAGACTGTTTTTT. This sequence encodes CASSITLDRLFF.

There are many counts of this clonotype. This chain connects TRBV18 to TRBJ2-7; the D call may be TRBD1 or TRBD2 (6 bases each). Trimming removed 8 bases from V and 1 base from J, with 12 bases in between. Germline V CDR1 and CDR2: KGHSH, LQKENI. The CDR3 length is 13 residues. CDR3 region: CASSPGASYEQYF. The CDR3 nucleotides are TGTGCCAGCAGCCCGGGGGCTTCCTACGAGCAGTACTTC.